Detailed here is one T cell receptor beta chain. The antigen this receptor binds is unknown. Base-call qualities are not available, and no considerably larger clone is one nucleotide away. The cohort was made up of 666 healthy bone marrow donors. Cohort members were all nominally healthy when sampled, although unrecorded immune exposures were likely present. The donor was CMV seropositive and belonged to the group of 270 or so seropositive cohort members. Every donor gave a peripheral blood sample, and the peripheral blood mononuclear cells from that sample were used for TCR beta sequencing. The Qiagen DNeasy Blood Extraction Kit was used to extract genomic DNA from the blood cell samples. Cut back by 0 bases and 8 bases, the V and J ends lie 10 bases apart. CDR1 and CDR2 (GTSNPN, SVGIG) derive from the germline V gene (reference sequence). Reading from cysteine to phenylalanine, the CDR3 counts 12 amino acids. Solely the CDR3 DNA is kept, with 36 bases framed from the first base.

The sample comes from a study of cytomegalovirus exposure and HLA in healthy donors (dated by TCRdb to 2017 to 2019). Background on the whole study: An earlier analysis of roughly 630 of the donors reported approximately 290 Gb of sequence data and around 120 million unique TCR beta sequences from 150 million to 200 million T cells. An earlier analysis of some 500 of the donors applied high-throughput TCR beta sequencing to assess whether each TCR beta V gene segment acted as functional or pseudogenic. To predict cytomegalovirus infection status, the study combined high-throughput TCR immunosequencing, statistical association of individual TCRs with disease status, and machine learning. The number of typed donors differed by locus: 629-630 for A, B, C, DRB1 and DQB1; 522 for DQA1; approximately 610 for DPA1; and some 470 for DPB1. An early release that covered about 600 HLA-typed donors contained around 300 gigabases of sequencing data and some 87 million unique TCR sequences. Donor age, sex, ethnicity and CMV serostatus were compiled alongside the repertoire data. The T cell repertoires of 670 or so subjects were profiled by immunosequencing and related to cytomegalovirus serostatus. Among 300 to 500 genotyped donors of the cohort, an average of roughly 230,000 unique TCR beta nucleotide sequences was sequenced per donor, of which 15% to 20% were non-productive. Both class I and class II loci were covered by HLA typing, at four-digit resolution. Every discovery cohort repertoire had been produced on one sequencing platform. The later analysis used no new phenotypic data to find candidate immune exposures, relying instead on TCR beta sequences and their occurrence across donors. Several DR-DQ haplotypes were treated as single units for association and clustering because of strong linkage in the cohort. Besides the first cohort of under 700 subjects, a separate validation cohort made up of 120 different subjects was used. A later analysis re-examined previously published TCR beta repertoires from around 670 donors and added high-resolution HLA genotyping to investigate patterns of TCR occurrence. The study aimed to test whether signatures of past pathogen exposure could be identified by cataloging public T cell receptors. In a later genetic analysis, genome-wide SNP genotypes for about 65% of the roughly 700 donors were used, and that subset was treated as a discovery cohort. The genetic ancestry cluster associated with self-reported Caucasian donors included 81% of the 398 genotyped donors.

The receptor library was made with the immunoSEQ multiplex PCR assay. The multiplex PCR relied on a mix of 60 forward primers for TCR Vbeta segments and 13 reverse primers for TCR Jbeta segments. The CDR3 region of rearranged TCR beta genes was amplified from genomic DNA by a multiplex PCR assay. The amplified TCR beta libraries were sequenced on the Illumina HiSeq System as 87-base-pair reads. The authors' analysis ran thus. Across the 500 to 700 repertoires, a later analysis counted 80 million or so unique TCR beta chains, about 10 million of which were shared by at least two donors. Raw reads were error-corrected and collapsed into unique sequences by a nearest-neighbor algorithm in which closely related sequences were merged to remove PCR and sequencing errors. Alignment of CDR3 sequences to IMGT reference sequences was used to assign V, D and J gene segments. For a sequence to be retained, a match of at least six nucleotides to both a V gene segment and a J gene segment was required. A rearrangement counted as productive if the CDR3 had no stop codons and remained in frame with V and J, and every other rearrangement counted as non-productive. CDR3 was defined according to IMGT convention as the region running from the second conserved V-encoded cysteine to the conserved J-encoded phenylalanine. The earlier analysis of about 620 of the donors excluded sequences that lacked an unambiguous match to a single V gene segment. An earlier analysis of some 500 of the donors classified V segments as functional when productive rearrangements were above 56.7% and as segregating when the standard deviation between donors was above 5%. A statistical classification framework was built for diagnosing cytomegalovirus status from the catalog of TCR beta chain sequences. V and J gene assignment, in a later analysis, came from comparing TCR nucleotide sequences with IMGT/GENE-DB human TR gene sequences. A later analysis assigned CDR3 sequences and most-parsimonious VDJ recombination scenarios with the TCRdist pipeline. In a later analysis, each TCR beta chain was defined by its CDR3 amino acid sequence together with its V-gene family, and reads without a unique V-gene family were excluded. As a way to deal with suspected cross-contamination and a sequencing artifact, a later analysis dropped 592 nucleotide sequences that were highly shared and had low generation probability. In a later analysis, a clonal expansion index for each public chain was calculated from normalized within-repertoire ranks of inferred template counts. In a later analysis, generation probabilities were computed using a VDJ recombination model fitted to out-of-frame rearrangements, and the results were checked against IGoR. Hypergeometric tests were used in a later analysis to score TCR-TCR, TCR-HLA and TCR-CMV co-occurrence, with a repertoire-size bias correction applied to the TCR pairs. In a later analysis, false discovery rates were estimated by permuting HLA or CMV assignments 20 times. A later analysis grouped co-occurring TCRs with DBSCAN, adding TCRdist sequence similarity when clustering within HLA-allele-positive subsets. Repertoires with fewer than 30,000 or more than 120,000 public chains, plus five repertoires with anomalous nucleotide sharing, were excluded from co-occurrence clustering. TCRdb provides this immuneACCESS table in a form limited to in-frame rearrangements. Some clones are lacking; in checked studies, under half of them reflect an unresolved V gene, and why the rest are absent is not known. The D gene and trimming were derived from the DNA, and the V and J assignments and clone size from that table. Across this sample there are about 120,000 clones, with 77% seen only once. Around 5.2% of the sample lies in the top ten.

Points the paper makes about the study in general: A later genetic analysis associated a missense DCLRE1C variant with V-gene and J-gene trimming of TCR beta chains, and an independent cohort replicated the association. Only TCR beta chains were sequenced in this cohort, and the absence of alpha or paired-chain data limited detectable features. A later analysis associated around 16,000 TCR beta sequences with specific HLA alleles at a false discovery rate of 0.05. A later analysis found that TCR association rates varied across HLA loci, with DRB1 alleles showing the most associated TCRs and HLA-C alleles the fewest. Linkage disequilibrium might explain the correlated functional status among segregating V segments, but an unknown experimental factor could not be excluded. The presence/absence analyses assumed that sequencing depth was roughly uniform across donors, and that assumption may not be true. Three of the identified cytomegalovirus-associated TCR beta chains were confirmed in vitro to be specific for cytomegalovirus antigens. Most TCR sequences were seen in very few donors, while some public TCRs were found in many individuals. The sequencing pipeline was judged likely to have produced a cluster of highly shared sequence variants as a technical artifact. According to a later analysis, parvovirus B19, influenza, CMV and Epstein-Barr virus appeared linked to several top co-occurrence clusters. The authors suggested that the approach could potentially be generalized to other disease states and immunological phenotypes. The classifier was reported to diagnose cytomegalovirus status with high specificity and sensitivity in both the original and validation cohorts. Strong co-occurrence of HLA alleles, especially DR and DQ, made assigning TCR associations to individual alleles difficult. In a later analysis, HLA-associated TCR beta chains showed more clonal expansion and lower generation probabilities than non-associated chains that were equally common. Because some donors lacked HLA typing at each locus, the association tests relied only on the typed subset. In a later analysis, most CMV-associated TCR beta chains were found to appear HLA-restricted, with HLA associations seemingly driven largely by CMV exposure. The study gave a list of 150 to 200 TCR beta chains associated with cytomegalovirus. The 87-base-pair reads could not distinguish some IMGT-functional V segments, including TRBV6-2 and TRBV6-3, so those segments were excluded. A later genetic analysis reported fewer N-insertions in productive TCRs among donors in an Asian-associated ancestry cluster than the roughly 700-donor mean. Because counts were too low, fewer than 20 rarely observed V segments, including chromosome 9 orphons, were excluded from the earlier analysis of around 640 of the donors. For the cohort, immune exposure information was limited to CMV serostatus. In an earlier analysis of about 600 of the donors, most TCR beta V segments appeared in productive rearrangements about 87% or about 30% of the time, broadly matching IMGT annotations. A further reported finding was that TCR beta sequences accurately predicted the HLA-A and HLA-B alleles for most subjects in the first cohort.

The sequence joins TRBV30 to TRBJ1-2; the best D guess is TRBD1, with 6 bases matching. The clonotype comes from a man in his forties or fifties in good health and CMV-seropositive. The sequenced sample consisted of PBMCs. The DNA sequence reads TGTGCCTGGAGTGTAGGGGGAAGCGGCTACACCTTC. Translated, it gives CAWSVGGSGYTF.